This is a list of T cell receptor beta chains from one sample in a study of CD8 T cells in Susac syndrome. MiXCR, applied by TCRdb to the immunoSEQ multiplex PCR reads, yields one record per CDR3 protein. The sample contains around 46,000 distinct CDR3 sequences, approximately 92% of which appear only once. The specimen sequenced was CD8+ T cells from PBMCs. The receptors derive from a human donor in good health. Each CDR3 is given with its conserved first and last residue. Not all rows give a size; the values are once, few, many and, for expanded clones, a class.

TRBV27	.	TRBJ2-1	CASSLSASTNEQFF
TRBV23-1	.	TRBJ2-7	CASSQPRRDTSYEQYF
TRBV4-2	.	TRBJ1-5	CASSQALDQPQHF
TRBV20-1	.	TRBJ2-7	CSARDPRGGYEQYF
TRBV7-2	once	TRBJ2-3	CASSHTPEGSESTDTQYF
TRBV20-1	.	TRBJ2-1	CSAGPYGGRAINEQFF
TRBV6-2/TRBV6-3	.	TRBJ2-1	CASTTSAYNEQFF
TRBV10-3	.	TRBJ2-7	CAISGDESSYEQYF
TRBV5-6	.	TRBJ1-1	CASTIRESVTEAFF
TRBV7-8	.	TRBJ2-3	CASNSGTGRGDTQYF
TRBV7-9	.	TRBJ2-6	CASSLGQGVPGANVLTF
TRBV10-3	.	TRBJ2-7	CAISEEGRGIWGYF
TRBV29-1	.	TRBJ2-2	CSVGSGRAAGELFF
TRBV7-2	.	TRBJ2-7	CASSHSGRAYEQYF
TRBV6-1	.	TRBJ2-7	CASSRTASYEQYF
TRBV11-2	few	TRBJ2-1	CASSLAGPEQFF
TRBV7-8	.	TRBJ2-7	CASSSAKIYEQYF
TRBV5-4	.	TRBJ2-7	CASSTGQGAKPYEQYF
TRBV3-1	.	TRBJ2-3	CASSQEDPAPLDTQYF
TRBV6-2/TRBV6-3	.	TRBJ2-6	CASRPGQGNGANVLTF
TRBV3-1	.	TRBJ2-6	CASSGPYSGANVLTF
TRBV5-1	once	TRBJ2-5	CASSSRQGEFETQYF
TRBV19	.	TRBJ2-7	CASTLAGVGEQYF
TRBV30	few	TRBJ2-3	CAWRITDTQYF
TRBV19	.	TRBJ1-1	CASREPGQGLNTEAFF
TRBV4-3	.	TRBJ2-7	CASSQERMGTYEQYF
TRBV4-2	.	TRBJ1-1	CASSQELAGGGTEAFF
TRBV29-1	.	TRBJ2-7	CSVPVGYEQYF
TRBV25-1	.	TRBJ1-1	CASSEYTEAFF
TRBV13	.	TRBJ2-5	CASSPRQGAGETQYF
TRBV7-9	.	TRBJ1-3	CASSSRGTRVLYSGNTIYF
TRBV30	.	TRBJ2-7	CAWSGGHSGYEQYF
TRBV7-9	.	TRBJ2-7	CASSPPFGTSRDEQYF
TRBV5-8	.	TRBJ2-7	CASSPATASYEQYF
TRBV7-9	.	TRBJ2-7	CASSHSTGMLTYEQYF